This TCR beta chain was obtained from a study of blood T cell repertoires in COVID-19. In the study overall: Acute-phase and convalescent COVID-19 samples originated in the United States, Italy and Spain.

Libraries were prepared by immunoSEQ multiplex PCR; TCRdb keeps only in-frame clonotypes and omits some of them. The profile shows roughly 230,000 clones, around 90% of them singletons. The CDR3 runs 17 residues. Germline assignment: CDR1 LNHDA and CDR2 SQIVND (reference sequence). The V and J ends lost 3 bases and 0 bases, in that order; junction bases with no gene match: 7. This chain links TRBV19 with TRBJ1-3; TRBD1 matches 8 bases. This clonotype was obtained from a man between 65 and 85 years old with acute or convalescent COVID-19. The sample consisted of peripheral blood. This CDR3 reads CASSIRTGTNSGNTIYF. The CDR3 DNA follows: TGTGCCAGTAGTATTCGGACAGGGACAAACTCTGGAAACACCATATATTTT.